These T cell receptor beta chains were read from a single sample in a study of response to subunit inactivated influenza vaccine. TCRdb processed the RT-PCR reads anew with MiXCR; each CDR3 protein has one entry. This repertoire shows 280,000 or so distinct CDR3 sequences, about a fifth found once; its top ten account for roughly 10%. Sequenced material: PBMCs from blood, taken less than 22 months after vaccination. The receptors originated from a man between 50 and 69 years old who received an inactivated influenza vaccine. CDR3s include the opening cysteine and the closing phenylalanine or tryptophan. A D gene is named only where the DNA matches it firmly. Clone size is shown for a subset of rows, as once, few, many or a class of expanded clone.

V	size	J	D	DNA	CDR3
TRBV3-1	-	TRBJ2-5	-	TGTGCCAGCAGCCAAGAGGTGGGGGGGCCCGAGACCCAGTACTTC	CASSQEVGGPETQYF
TRBV12-3/TRBV12-4	-	TRBJ2-2	TRBD2	TGTGCCAGCAGCCAACTAGCGGGAGGGCCCGGCGGGGAGCTGTTTTTT	CASSQLAGGPGGELFF
TRBV12-3/TRBV12-4	-	TRBJ2-7	-	TGTGCCAGCAGTTTCTACGGTAACTACGAGCAGTACTTC	CASSFYGNYEQYF
TRBV7-7	few	TRBJ2-2	-	TGTGCCAGCAGCCGGACAGTAGGCGGGGAGCTGTTTTTT	CASSRTVGGELFF
TRBV4-2	-	TRBJ1-3	-	TGTGCCAGCAGCCAAGAGACGACCAGCTCTGGAAACACCATATATTTT	CASSQETTSSGNTIYF
TRBV5-5	-	TRBJ2-3	-	TGTGCCAGCAGCTTGTTTCAGGACCCTCTGGATACGCAGTATTTT	CASSLFQDPLDTQYF
TRBV20-1	-	TRBJ2-1	TRBD2	TGCAGTGCTAGTCCGACTAGCACTGAGCAGTTCTTC	CSASPTSTEQFF
TRBV6-1	-	TRBJ1-2	-	TGTGCCAGCGTAGCTGGGGCCGGCTATGGCTACACCTTC	CASVAGAGYGYTF
TRBV3-1	-	TRBJ1-4	-	TGTGCCAGCACATTGACCCCAAGAAATGAAAAACTGTTTTTT	CASTLTPRNEKLFF
TRBV4-3	few	TRBJ1-6	TRBD1	TGCGCCAGCAGCCAAGAGCCGGTGGGAGGGGGCAATTCACCCCTCCACTTT	CASSQEPVGGGNSPLHF
TRBV11-2	few	TRBJ1-1	-	TGTGCCAGCAGCCCGGCAGGGCGATGGACTGAAGCTTTCTTT	CASSPAGRWTEAFF
TRBV6-5	few	TRBJ2-2	-	TGTGCCAGCAGTTACGAGAGGAACACCGGGGAGCTGTTTTTT	CASSYERNTGELFF
TRBV28	few	TRBJ1-1	-	TGTGCCAGCAGTTTAAGATGGCCCGATGTGCGGACTGAAGCTTTCTTT	CASSLRWPDVRTEAFF
TRBV28	-	TRBJ2-3	TRBD2	TGTGCCAGCAGTGTGACTAGCAGGGGACTAGATATGCAGTATTTT	CASSVTSRGLDMQYF
TRBV7-9	-	TRBJ2-2	TRBD1	TGTGCCAGCAGCTTTCCCGGACAGGGTAACACCGGGGAGCTGTTTTTT	CASSFPGQGNTGELFF
TRBV7-3	few	TRBJ2-7	-	TGTGCCAGCAGCGCAGCTCCCGCGAAATCGGGGGAGCAGTACTTC	CASSAAPAKSGEQYF
TRBV7-9	few	TRBJ1-2	TRBD1	TGTGCCAGCAACTCCCAGGGGGGTGCGGCGATATCCTATGGCTACACCTTC	CASNSQGGAAISYGYTF
TRBV6-5	-	TRBJ1-2	TRBD1	TGTGCCAGCAGTTACTCTGGACAGGGGGGCAGCTATGGCTACACCTTC	CASSYSGQGGSYGYTF
TRBV5-4	few	TRBJ1-6	TRBD1	TGTGCCAGCAGCTTGGCCAAGAGGGGGCTTAATTCACCCCTCCACTTT	CASSLAKRGLNSPLHF
TRBV12-3/TRBV12-4	few	TRBJ1-2	-	TGTGCCAGCAGTTTCGCGCCAGGAGATGGCTACACCTTC	CASSFAPGDGYTF
TRBV7-2	few	TRBJ2-1	-	TGTGCCAGCAGCTTAGCGCTGTCCGGAAGTGAGCAGTTCTTC	CASSLALSGSEQFF
TRBV20-1	-	TRBJ2-5	TRBD1	TGCAGTGCCAGACACCACAGGGGGAACCTCCAAGAGACCCAGTACTTC	CSARHHRGNLQETQYF
TRBV11-2	-	TRBJ2-1	TRBD2	TGTGCCAGCAGCCCGGGGGGGGGCTCCTACAATGAGCAGTTCTTC	CASSPGGGSYNEQFF
TRBV12-3/TRBV12-4	-	TRBJ2-1	TRBD2	TGTGCCAGCAGTCCACCCGGACTAGCGGGGTTAGGTGAGCAGTTCTTC	CASSPPGLAGLGEQFF
TRBV4-3	-	TRBJ2-1	-	TGCGCCAGCAGCCAAGATTTTGGGACTGAAAATGAGCAGTTCTTC	CASSQDFGTENEQFF
TRBV4-2	-	TRBJ2-3	-	TGTGCCAGCAGCCAACTAGGGGGTTATGATACGCAGTATTTT	CASSQLGGYDTQYF
TRBV24-1	-	TRBJ2-3	-	TGTGCCACCAGTCCTAGCGCCCTGGCAGATACGCAGTATTTT	CATSPSALADTQYF
TRBV4-2	-	TRBJ2-3	TRBD2	TGTGCCAGCAGCCCTAGGACTAGCGGGGGGATAGATACGCAGTATTTT	CASSPRTSGGIDTQYF
TRBV11-2	few	TRBJ1-1	-	TGTGCCAGCAGACCAAACCGGGGGGGGCTCGGTGGGTTTAATGAAGCTTTCTTT	CASRPNRGGLGGFNEAFF
TRBV6-2/TRBV6-3	-	TRBJ1-1	-	TGTGCCAGCAGTTACTCGTCGGGGTATGCTATCCGGAGGAACACTGAAGCTTTCTTT	CASSYSSGYAIRRNTEAFF
TRBV20-1	-	TRBJ2-6	-	TGCAGTGCTAGAACTCTGGACAGAGGCTCTCTGGGGGCCAACGTCCTGACTTTC	CSARTLDRGSLGANVLTF
TRBV29-1	few	TRBJ2-2	-	TGCAGCGTCCTACTGAGAACCGGGGAGCTGTTTTTT	CSVLLRTGELFF
TRBV30	-	TRBJ2-1	TRBD2	TGTGCCTGGAGGAGGGGTCTAGCGGGCGATGAGCAGTTCTTC	CAWRRGLAGDEQFF
TRBV20-1	many	TRBJ1-6	-	TGCAGTGCTAGTGGCAGGGGAGATTCACCCCTCCACTTT	CSASGRGDSPLHF
TRBV6-1	few	TRBJ1-3	TRBD1	TGTGCCAGCAGCGCAGGACAGGGATTTGGAAACACCATATATTTT	CASSAGQGFGNTIYF
TRBV4-1	-	TRBJ1-4	-	TGCGCCAGCAGCCAAGAAGGCGGTTCTGAAAAACTGTTTTTT	CASSQEGGSEKLFF
TRBV5-6	few	TRBJ1-1	-	TGTGCCAGCAGCTTAACCCCGAGGTACACTGAAGCTTTCTTT	CASSLTPRYTEAFF
TRBV6-2/TRBV6-3	-	TRBJ2-7	TRBD1	TGTGCCAGCAGTCCCCGGGACAGATCCTCCTACGAGCAGTACTTC	CASSPRDRSSYEQYF
TRBV20-1	few	TRBJ2-5	TRBD2	TGCAGTGCTAGAGCCGGGACTAGCGGAAGAGAGACCCAGTACTTC	CSARAGTSGRETQYF